This T cell receptor (beta chain) was documented in a study of blood T cells in healthy people across ages. V was pared by 5 bases and J by 11 bases, with 10 bases of the junction left unmatched. In germline, CDR1 is SEHNR, CDR2 FQNEAQ (reference sequence). The CDR3 has 13 amino acids. It was with a sample-barcoded 5' primer and a J-beta primer mix that a second PCR of about 6 to 12 cycles was run. Every molecule of cDNA carried a tag from a template-switch adaptor with 12 random nucleotides. TCRdb called the 5' RACE reads again in MiXCR, with one record for every CDR3 protein. The repertoire holds fewer than 1.5 million distinct CDR3 sequences, with approximately 42% as singletons.

The specimen was blood. This TCR came from a woman aged 18-29 years in good health. The chain employs TRBV7-9 and TRBJ2-7; 9 bases align to TRBD1. Here the CDR3 reads CASSVLVWTGEYF. In DNA form, the CDR3 reads TGTGCCAGCAGCGTCTTAGTATGGACAGGGGAGTACTTC.